The 20 T cell receptor beta chains below were found in one sample sequenced in a study of Tregs in tolerant kidney transplant recipients. TCRdb's table, derived via immunoSEQ multiplex PCR, lists solely in-frame clones and lacks some. Its listing shows roughly 50,000 clones. The sample in question was CD4+ T cells from blood, obtained before the transplant. Receptors were obtained from a human donor who received a combined kidney and bone marrow transplant.

Comment on this clone: The missing CDR3 end, 3 residues past where the read stops, is filled in from the germline J gene. The V call is TRBV5-5, the J call TRBJ2-3, with 9 bases fitting TRBD2. The CDR3 has 14 residues. Germline V gene lookup returns CDR1 SGHKS and CDR2 YYEKEE (reference sequence). With V trimmed by 4 bases and J by 3 bases, 3 bases remained unmatched. CDR3 bases read: TGTGCCAGCAGCCGGACTAGCGTTACAGATACG. It yields the protein CASSRTSVTDT. The full-length CDR3 reads as CASSRTSVTDTQYF. The variable domain in full, completed from reference TRBV5-5 and TRBJ2-3, reads DAGVTQSPTHLIKTRGQQVTLRCSPISGHKSVSWYQQVLGQGPQFIFQYYEKEERGRGNFPDRFSARQFPNYSSELNVNALLLGDSALYLCASSRTSVTDTQYFGPGTRLTVL.

A remark on this clone: The read comes to an end 3 residues before the CDR3 does, leaving the germline J gene to fill in the end. J is TRBJ1-2 and V is TRBV5-6, with D uncertain. V dropped 4 bases and J dropped 5 bases, with 9 bases sitting between them. Germline V CDR1 and CDR2: SGHDT, YYEEEE. The CDR3 extends over 12 amino acids. The sequenced part of the CDR3 DNA is TGTGCCAGCAGCCTTGAAGGGTATGGC. This gives the protein CASSLEGYG. The CDR3, in full, reads CASSLEGYGYTF.

Worth noting for this clone: The CDR3 goes on 3 residues after the read ends, and that part is filled in from the germline J gene. V gene TRBV2 combines with J gene TRBJ2-5, with 14 bases fitting TRBD2. The junction had 8 bases not matched to a gene; V was cut back by 10 bases and J by 1 base. The CDR3 is 16 amino acids. Germline V lookup: CDR1 SNHLY, CDR2 FYNNEI. The part of the CDR3 DNA that was read is TGTGCCACAATTGGACTAGCGGGGGGTGGCCAAGAGACC. It translates to CATIGLAGGGQET. The full CDR3 protein reads CATIGLAGGGQETQYF.

The part of the CDR3 DNA that was read is TGTGCCAGTACCCGAACAGGGGCGGATACTGAA. Translating it yields CASTRTGADTE. Given in full, the CDR3 is CASTRTGADTEAFF. The V and J genes are TRBV19 and TRBJ1-1, with TRBD1 identical over 7 bases. The read finishes 3 residues shy of the CDR3 end, and the germline J gene is used to complete it. J lost 5 bases, V lost 7 bases, and 10 bases had no gene match. Per the germline V gene, CDR1 is LNHDA and CDR2 is SQIVND (reference sequence). There are 14 residues in the CDR3.

As to this clone: The CDR3 goes on 3 residues after the read ends, and that part is filled in from the germline J gene. The chain carries TRBV2 and TRBJ1-6; D gene ambiguous. Germline-derived CDR1 and CDR2 are SNHLY and FYNNEI. Trimming removed 7 bases from V and 9 bases from J, with 16 bases in between. CDR3 length: 14 residues. The CDR3 sequence: CASIFRVFGSPLHF. The DNA read from the CDR3 is TGTGCCAGCATATTTAGGGTTTTTGGTTCACCC. The full variable domain, completed using reference TRBV2 and TRBJ1-6, is EPEVTQTPSHQVTQMGQEVILRCVPISNHLYFYWYRQILGQKVEFLVSFYNNEISEKSEIFDDQFSVERPDGSNFTLKIRSTKLEDSAMYFCASIFRVFGSPLHFGNGTRLTVT.

Points on this clone: Sequencing ends 3 residues short of the CDR3 end; the germline J gene provides the rest. The chain uses TRBV7-8 and TRBJ2-5; 9 nucleotides line up with TRBD2. Germline-derived CDR1 and CDR2 are SGHVS and FQNEAQ. This CDR3 has 14 amino acids. The V and J ends lost 4 bases and 6 bases, in that order; junction bases with no gene match: 6. The CDR3 here is CASSWRGGLQTQYF. CDR3 DNA, as far as it was read: TGTGCCAGCAGCTGGCGGGGGGGGTTGCAGACC.

On this clone: The sequence runs out 3 residues before the end of the CDR3; the remainder is reconstructed from the germline J gene. The gene calls are TRBV7-2 and TRBJ2-3; unclear D gene. The CDR3 runs 14 residues. Germline-derived CDR1 and CDR2 are SGHTA and FQGNSA. Trimming pared 3 bases from V and 2 bases from J, leaving 9 bases between. CDR3 amino acids: CASSFTRVTDTQYF. The part of the CDR3 DNA that was read is TGTGCCAGCAGCTTCACACGGGTCACAGATACG. The full variable domain, completed using reference TRBV7-2 and TRBJ2-3, is GAGVSQSPSNKVTEKGKDVELRCDPISGHTALYWYRQSLGQGLEFLIYFQGNSAPDKSGLPSDRFSAERTGGSVSTLTIQRTQQEDSAVYLCASSFTRVTDTQYFGPGTRLTVL.

For this clone: The CDR3 goes on 3 residues after the read ends, and that part is filled in from the germline J gene. This sequence joins TRBV19 and TRBJ2-3; 7 positions agree with TRBD1. Germline-derived CDR1 and CDR2 are LNHDA and SQIVND (reference sequence). CDR3 length equals 13 residues. V was clipped by 4 bases and J by 4 bases; unmatched bases: 2. CDR3 residues: CASSTTGADTQYF. Partial CDR3 DNA: TGTGCCAGTAGTACCACAGGGGCAGATACG.

Incomplete CDR3 DNA: TGCGCCAGCAGTCAATCGTCAGGGATAGATCAAGAGACC. Protein product: CASSQSSGIDQET. The CDR3 as a whole reads CASSQSSGIDQETQYF. V usage is TRBV23-1 and J usage is TRBJ2-5; tentative D call: TRBD1 (5 bases). Read sequence stops 3 residues before the CDR3 end, and the germline J gene provides the missing end. TRBV23-1 is annotated as an ORF whose role is uncertain. The CDR3 sequence is 16 residues long. V was clipped by 0 bases and J by 2 bases, with 13 bases between them.

CDR3 loop: CASSSGLAGFLELFF. Incomplete CDR3 DNA: TGTGCCAGCAGCTCTGGACTAGCTGGGTTCTTGGAG. The rearrangement links TRBV7-2 to TRBJ2-2, with TRBD2 matching 8 bases. Read data end 3 residues before the CDR3 end; the end is taken from the germline J gene. The CDR3 loop spans 15 amino acids. After removal of 4 bases from V and 10 bases from J, the junction contained 11 bases not matched to a gene. CDR1 and CDR2 from the germline V gene are SGHTA and FQGNSA. The full variable domain, with the rest looked up from reference TRBV7-2 and TRBJ2-2, is GAGVSQSPSNKVTEKGKDVELRCDPISGHTALYWYRQSLGQGLEFLIYFQGNSAPDKSGLPSDRFSAERTGGSVSTLTIQRTQQEDSAVYLCASSSGLAGFLELFFGEGSRLTVL.

With regard to this clone: The observed sequence ends 3 residues before the CDR3 terminus, with the missing tail filled in from the germline J gene. This chain joins TRBV18 and TRBJ1-2, with TRBD1 matching 9 bases. The CDR3 covers 14 residues. The V gene's germline CDR1 is KGHSH and CDR2 LQKENI. The CDR3 loop reads CASSPATQGASYTF. The DNA read from the CDR3 is TGTGCCAGCTCACCAGCTACACAGGGGGCTAGC.

A remark on this clone: The read ends 3 residues before the CDR3 terminus; that terminus is restored from the germline J gene. The V call is TRBV7-9, the J call TRBJ1-1, with 8 bases lining up with TRBD1. This CDR3 has 12 residues. Per germline, CDR1 SEHNR and CDR2 FQNEAQ (reference sequence). The sequenced part of the CDR3 DNA is TGTGCCAGCAGCTTATGGGACAGGGAA. It specifies CASSLWDRE. In full, the CDR3 is CASSLWDREAFF.

Remarks on this clone: The sequenced fragment ends 3 residues before the CDR3 boundary, so the rest is inferred from the germline J gene. The chain joins TRBV7-2 to TRBJ1-2, with 8 nucleotides matching TRBD1. V was clipped by 3 bases and J by 4 bases; unmatched bases: 4. CDR3 length: 14 amino acids. In germline, CDR1 is SGHTA, CDR2 FQGNSA. The chain's CDR3 is CASSLDRASYGYTF. The CDR3 DNA, read in part, is TGTGCCAGCAGCTTGGACAGGGCTTCCTATGGC.

On this clone: Read sequence stops 3 residues before the CDR3 end, and the germline J gene provides the missing end. This chain connects TRBV10-3 to TRBJ2-2; D gene uncertain. Trimming pared 10 bases from V and 1 base from J, leaving 13 bases between. Germline V lookup: CDR1 ENHRY, CDR2 SYGVKD. This CDR3 is 14 amino acids long. CDR3 sequence reads: CATSWQMNTGELFF. The sequenced part of the CDR3 DNA is TGTGCCACCTCTTGGCAGATGAACACCGGGGAG.

A word on this clone: The CDR3 extends 3 residues past the end of the read, so its final part is completed from the germline J gene. The chain has TRBV5-6 and TRBJ1-1; D is perhaps TRBD1 (6 bases). This CDR3 is built from 14 residues. The V end was cut by 3 bases, the J end by 4 bases, with 13 bases between. Germline CDR1 is SGHDT and CDR2 is YYEEEE. CDR3 amino acids: CASSSRGTGTEAFF. CDR3 bases read: TGTGCCAGCAGCTCAAGGGGGACGGGCACTGAA.

Note on this clone: The CDR3 end is not reached by the read, which stops 3 residues before it; the germline J gene fills it in. The chain has TRBV5-4 and TRBJ1-4; D remains unclear. This CDR3 has 13 residues. Trimming removed 4 bases from V and 0 bases from J, with 4 bases in between. Germline loops: CDR1 SGHNT, CDR2 YYREEE (reference sequence). CDR3 DNA (partial): TGTGCCAGCAGCAGGGCAACTAATGAAAAA. This codes for CASSRATNEK. The whole CDR3 protein reads CASSRATNEKLFF.

In regard to this clone: Read data end 3 residues before the CDR3 end; the end is taken from the germline J gene. The chain recombines TRBV5-5 with TRBJ1-1, with 7 nucleotides matching TRBD1. J gave up 4 bases and V 3 bases, and 6 bases lay outside the gene matches. The length of the CDR3 is 14 residues. Germline CDR1 reads SGHKS; CDR2 reads YYEKEE (reference sequence). The CDR3 bases that were read are TGTGCCAGCAGCTCACCGACAGGGTTCACTGAA. Translating gives CASSSPTGFTE. The whole CDR3 is CASSSPTGFTEAFF. Variable domain in full (rest from reference TRBV5-5 and TRBJ1-1): DAGVTQSPTHLIKTRGQQVTLRCSPISGHKSVSWYQQVLGQGPQFIFQYYEKEERGRGNFPDRFSARQFPNYSSELNVNALLLGDSALYLCASSSPTGFTEAFFGQGTRLTVV.

The CDR3 here is CASSAGQGGGYTF. The part of the CDR3 DNA that was read is TGTGCCAGCAGCGCGGGGCAGGGGGGTGGC. The chain carries TRBV7-2 and TRBJ1-2; the match to TRBD1 covers 7 bases. The observed sequence ends 3 residues before the CDR3 terminus, with the missing tail filled in from the germline J gene. The V segment lost 5 bases and the J segment 7 bases; nucleotides outside the gene matches: 7. The CDR3 runs 13 residues. The germline V gene has CDR1 SGHTA and CDR2 FQGNSA.

As regards this clone: The sequence runs out 3 residues before the end of the CDR3; the remainder is reconstructed from the germline J gene. The chain combines TRBV7-2 with TRBJ2-3; 8 nucleotides match TRBD1. The CDR3 loop spans 12 amino acids. The germline V gene encodes CDR1 SGHTA and CDR2 FQGNSA. The covered CDR3 bases are TGTGCCAGCAGCCGGGGACAGGAAACG. It encodes CASSRGQET. In full, the CDR3 reads CASSRGQETQYF. Variable domain in full (rest from reference TRBV7-2 and TRBJ2-3): GAGVSQSPSNKVTEKGKDVELRCDPISGHTALYWYRQSLGQGLEFLIYFQGNSAPDKSGLPSDRFSAERTGGSVSTLTIQRTQQEDSAVYLCASSRGQETQYFGPGTRLTVL.

As concerns this clone: The read stops 3 residues short of the end of the CDR3; the missing end is completed from the germline J gene. This chain uses TRBV5-1 with TRBJ1-1; the D gene is possibly TRBD1 (6 bases). The V and J ends lost 0 bases and 6 bases respectively, with 15 bases between them. Germline lookup yields CDR1 SGHRS and CDR2 YFSETQ. The CDR3 runs 15 residues. This CDR3 is CASSLAPGVRSEAFF. CDR3 bases read: TGCGCCAGCAGCTTGGCCCCAGGGGTCAGATCTGAA.